The rows below give T cell receptor beta chains drawn from one sample of a study of regulatory T cells in long-lasting Graves disease. MiXCR, applied by TCRdb to the multiplex PCR reads, yields one record per CDR3 protein. The table shows about 530,000 distinct CDR3 sequences, with about 15% occurring only once. These data were also reused for a study on T cells in Graves' hyperthyroidism and ophthalmopathy.

The sequences come from peripheral blood mononuclear cells (PBMCs), collected at new diagnosis, from a patient treated with antithyroid drugs. The receptor set was obtained from a woman aged 35-65 years with Graves disease. CDR3s include the opening cysteine and the closing phenylalanine or tryptophan. A D gene is named only where the DNA matches it firmly. Clone size is not always given. Where it is, it says once, few, many or a class for expanded clones.

clone_size: -
d_call: -
j_call: TRBJ1-2
v_call: TRBV4-3
cdr3_aa: CASSQGVRLGIYGYTF
cdr3_nt: TGCGCCAGCAGCCAAGGGGTCCGTCTTGGGATCTATGGCTACACCTTC

clone_size: many
d_call: TRBD2
j_call: TRBJ2-7
v_call: TRBV2
cdr3_aa: CASSLSGGSYEQYF
cdr3_nt: TGTGCCAGCAGTCTTAGCGGGGGGAGCTACGAGCAGTACTTC

clone_size: many
d_call: TRBD1
j_call: TRBJ1-1
v_call: TRBV5-1
cdr3_aa: CASSLGDSRFEAFF
cdr3_nt: TGCGCCAGCAGCTTGGGGGACAGCCGCTTTGAAGCTTTCTTT

clone_size: many
d_call: -
j_call: TRBJ2-1
v_call: TRBV13
cdr3_aa: CASSFSYTEQFF
cdr3_nt: TGTGCCAGCAGCTTCAGTTACACTGAGCAGTTCTTC

clone_size: -
d_call: -
j_call: TRBJ2-2
v_call: TRBV27
cdr3_aa: CASSDGRGNTGELFF
cdr3_nt: TGTGCCAGCTCCGACGGCAGGGGGAACACCGGGGAGCTGTTTTTT

clone_size: -
d_call: TRBD1
j_call: TRBJ2-5
v_call: TRBV5-6
cdr3_aa: CASSLTGIETQYF
cdr3_nt: TGTGCCAGCAGCCTGACAGGGATAGAGACCCAGTACTTC

clone_size: few
d_call: -
j_call: TRBJ1-6
v_call: TRBV19
cdr3_aa: CASRRTVINSPLHF
cdr3_nt: TGTGCCAGTAGGAGGACAGTAATAAATTCACCCCTCCACTTT

clone_size: -
d_call: -
j_call: TRBJ2-3
v_call: TRBV19
cdr3_aa: CASSHTLTGTDTQYF
cdr3_nt: TGTGCCAGTAGCCATACCTTGACAGGTACAGATACGCAGTATTTT

clone_size: -
d_call: -
j_call: TRBJ1-2
v_call: TRBV6-2/TRBV6-3
cdr3_aa: CASSYLGGNGYTF
cdr3_nt: TGTGCCAGCAGTTACCTGGGGGGAAATGGCTACACCTTC

clone_size: few
d_call: -
j_call: TRBJ1-3
v_call: TRBV7-9
cdr3_aa: CASSVEPWDTIYF
cdr3_nt: TGTGCCAGCAGCGTAGAGCCCTGGGACACCATATATTTT

clone_size: -
d_call: TRBD2
j_call: TRBJ2-1
v_call: TRBV20-1
cdr3_aa: CSARRGLASYNEQFF
cdr3_nt: TGCAGTGCTAGACGAGGACTAGCAAGCTACAATGAGCAGTTCTTC

clone_size: many
d_call: -
j_call: TRBJ1-6
v_call: TRBV3-1
cdr3_aa: CASSPVDGGDSPLHF
cdr3_nt: TGTGCCAGCAGCCCCGTGGACGGGGGAGATTCACCCCTCCACTTT

clone_size: many
d_call: -
j_call: TRBJ1-2
v_call: TRBV2
cdr3_aa: CASSGGTF
cdr3_nt: TGTGCCAGCAGTGGAGGGACCTTC

clone_size: few
d_call: -
j_call: TRBJ2-3
v_call: TRBV4-1
cdr3_aa: CASSQGGFGTDTQYF
cdr3_nt: TGCGCCAGCAGCCAAGGGGGGTTCGGCACAGATACGCAGTATTTT